Below, 16 T cell receptor beta chains from the same sample are listed, as sequenced in a study of technical replicates of blood from a handful of donors. TCRdb's table, derived via immunoSEQ multiplex PCR, lists solely in-frame clones and lacks some. The sample records approximately 84,000 clones, 98% being singletons. The sample consisted of T cells isolated from PBMCs. The origin of the receptors is a human donor in good health.

The gene calls are TRBV15 and TRBJ1-1, with TRBD1 matching over 8 bases. Per germline, CDR1 LNHNV and CDR2 YYDKDF (reference sequence). V shed 1 base and J 5 bases; nucleotides not matched to a gene: 0. The CDR3 consists of 13 residues. The CDR3, as DNA: TGTGCCACCAGCAGAGGACAGGGGACTGAAGCTTTCTTT. Amino acid sequence: CATSRGQGTEAFF.

In this sample, this clone turned up once. V is TRBV18 and J is TRBJ1-1; no clear D. Germline CDR1 is KGHSH and CDR2 is LQKENI. The CDR3 is made up of 11 amino acids. V dropped 6 bases and J dropped 5 bases, with 7 bases sitting between them. The CDR3: CASSPQTEAFF. The CDR3 DNA reads TGTGCCAGCTCCCCTCAGACTGAAGCTTTCTTT.

This sequence joins TRBV29-1 and TRBJ2-5; 8 bases match TRBD1. The germline CDR1 and CDR2 sequences are SQVTM and ANQGSEA. The CDR3 is 11 amino acids. With V trimmed by 7 bases and J by 4 bases, 2 bases remained unmatched. In DNA form, the CDR3 reads TGCAGCGCACAGGGGGGAGAGACCCAGTACTTC. It encodes CSAQGGETQYF.

V usage is TRBV7-9 and J usage is TRBJ2-1; D might be TRBD1 (5 bases). Trimming removed 2 bases from V and 3 bases from J, with 8 bases in between. Germline CDR1 and CDR2: SEHNR and FQNEAQ (reference sequence). CDR3 length: 14 amino acids. This chain's CDR3 is CASSLRQLYNEQFF. The CDR3 DNA reads as TGTGCCAGCAGCTTAAGACAGCTCTACAATGAGCAGTTCTTC.

Here the CDR3 DNA reads TGTGCCAGCAGTTTATCGCAGGGCGGTTGGTACGAGCAGTACTTC. It yields the protein CASSLSQGGWYEQYF. V gene TRBV28 combines with J gene TRBJ2-7; D is perhaps TRBD1 (5 bases). V lost 1 base, J lost 4 bases, and 14 bases lay in between. Germline-derived CDR1 and CDR2 are MDHEN and SYDVKM. This CDR3 has 15 residues.

This clone was recorded only once. CDR3 sequence: CASDAGGQETQYF. The CDR3 region has the DNA TGTGCCAGCGATGCGGGTGGCCAAGAGACCCAGTACTTC. The genes are TRBV28 and TRBJ2-5, with a weak D call TRBD2 (5 bases). The CDR3 contains 13 residues. Germline-derived CDR1 and CDR2 are MDHEN and SYDVKM. V was shortened by 8 bases and J by 1 base, with 11 bases between the two germline ends.

The genes are TRBV11-2 and TRBJ2-3, with 7 bases fitting TRBD1. Trimming took 5 bases from V and 0 from J; bases not matched to a gene: 11. This CDR3 region has 17 residues. Germline CDR1 and CDR2: SGHAT and FQNNGV. The CDR3 is CASSPDRDRTSTDTQYF. CDR3 DNA sequence: TGTGCCAGCAGCCCAGACCGGGACAGAACTAGCACAGATACGCAGTATTTT. The whole variable domain, filled in from reference TRBV11-2 and TRBJ2-3, reads EAGVAQSPRYKIIEKRQSVAFWCNPISGHATLYWYQQILGQGPKLLIQFQNNGVVDDSQLPKDRFSAERLKGVDSTLKIQPAKLEDSAVYLCASSPDRDRTSTDTQYFGPGTRLTVL.

The V gene is TRBV19, the J gene TRBJ1-2; TRBD1 agrees at 8 bases. Looked up from germline, CDR1 is LNHDA and CDR2 is SQIVND (reference sequence). This CDR3 has 17 residues. Losses at the gene ends were 7 bases for V and 4 bases for J; bases not matched to a gene: 17. Written as DNA, the CDR3 is TGTGCCAGTACGGTTCGGACAGGGCGGGGGAGAATCTATGGCTACACCTTC. Translating gives CASTVRTGRGRIYGYTF.

The CDR3 loop is CASSMVPGQNNGYTF. In nucleotides, the CDR3 is TGCGCCAGCAGCATGGTTCCGGGACAGAATAATGGCTACACCTTC. The V call is TRBV5-1, the J call TRBJ1-2, with 7 bases identical to TRBD1. This CDR3 comprises 15 residues. V gave up 4 bases and J gave up 6 bases; unmatched junction bases: 12. Germline V CDR1 and CDR2: SGHRS, YFSETQ.

For this clone: At one of its ends the junction is not consistent with the germline gene, which may arise from a read error. This chain joins TRBV7-7 and TRBJ2-3, with 9 bases aligning to TRBD2. This CDR3 has 15 amino acids. Germline-derived CDR1 and CDR2 are SSHAT and FNYEAQ (reference sequence). The CDR3 bases are TGTGCTAGCAGCTTGGGACTAGCCGACACAGATACGCAGTATTTT. Protein: CASSLGLADTDTQYF.

This CDR3 is CASSLEWPPGSYEQYF. In DNA, the CDR3 is TGTGCCAGCAGCTTGGAATGGCCCCCTGGCTCCTACGAGCAGTACTTC. This chain uses TRBV5-5 with TRBJ2-7, with D uncertain. Per the germline V gene, CDR1 is SGHKS and CDR2 is YYEKEE (reference sequence). The CDR3 is made up of 16 amino acids. Trimming removed 0 bases at V and 0 bases at J, with 13 bases between. Drawing the rest from reference TRBV5-5 and TRBJ2-7, the complete variable domain is DAGVTQSPTHLIKTRGQQVTLRCSPISGHKSVSWYQQVLGQGPQFIFQYYEKEERGRGNFPDRFSARQFPNYSSELNVNALLLGDSALYLCASSLEWPPGSYEQYFGPGTRLTVT.

V and J are TRBV27 and TRBJ2-5, with 9 nucleotides matching TRBD1. The germline CDR1 and CDR2 sequences are MNHEY and SMNVEV (reference sequence). The CDR3 is 13 residues long. V shed 5 bases, J shed 4 bases, and the junction held 2 bases outside the gene matches. The CDR3 protein is CASSDRGRETQYF. CDR3 coding DNA: TGTGCCAGCAGTGACAGGGGGAGAGAGACCCAGTACTTC.

CDR3 coding DNA: TGTGCCAGCAGCTCGCTGGGGGGTAGTTATAATTCACCCCTCCACTTT. Translation: CASSSLGGSYNSPLHF. This rearrangement joins TRBV14 to TRBJ1-6; D may be TRBD1 (5 bases). From germline, CDR1 is SGHDN and CDR2 FVKESK. V dropped 5 bases and J dropped 4 bases, with 15 bases sitting between them. The CDR3 runs to 16 residues.

This chain uses TRBV7-2 with TRBJ2-7, with 9 bases matching TRBD1. The CDR3 totals 17 residues. With 1 base clipped from V and 5 bases from J, the junction kept 12 bases outside the gene matches. CDR1 SGHTA and CDR2 FQGNSA come from the germline V gene. In nucleotides, the CDR3 is TGTGCCAGCAGCTTAGGAATCCCCGGGACAGGGTCCCACGAGCAGTACTTC. Protein: CASSLGIPGTGSHEQYF.

The chain employs TRBV4-1 and TRBJ2-1; the D is unclear. Trimming left V 4 bases short and J 6 bases short, with 13 bases between. Germline CDR1 reads MGHRA; CDR2 reads YSYEKL. This CDR3 has 14 residues. The chain's CDR3 is CASSPPGPGNEQFF. CDR3 coding DNA: TGCGCCAGCAGCCCCCCCGGCCCGGGCAATGAGCAGTTCTTC.

J is TRBJ2-6 and V is TRBV6-1, with no clear D. Germline assignment: CDR1 MNHNS and CDR2 SASEGT. The V gene lost 0 bases and the J gene lost 2 bases, with 5 bases spanning the gap. CDR3 length equals 15 residues. CDR3 loop: CASSEASAGANVLTF. CDR3 in DNA: TGTGCCAGCAGTGAAGCCTCAGCTGGGGCCAACGTCCTGACTTTC.